Each of the 24 T cell receptor beta chains below was sequenced from the same sample in a study of beta chain features in type 1 diabetes. These receptors have no identified antigens. Study results and caveats: Moderate but significant shortening of TCRB CDR3s was recorded in all four CD4+ subsets from Type 1 diabetes patients.

Since all of the isolated RNA was reverse transcribed, expressed TCRB transcripts were what got sequenced. Sequencing was performed with immunoSEQ multiplex PCR; in TCRdb, only in-frame clones are kept and a portion is missing. The sample has 55,000 to 80,000 clones; roughly 50% are singletons. The sample taken for sequencing was central memory CD4+ T cells from blood. These receptors all stem from a man younger than 40 with type 1 diabetes.

The chain couples TRBV5-1 to TRBJ1-1, with D possibly TRBD1 on 5 matching bases. The germline V gene has CDR1 SGHRS and CDR2 YFSETQ. V lost 4 bases and J 1 base, leaving 14 bases between the germline ends. The CDR3 consists of 15 residues. Here the CDR3 reads CASSPSGVGNTEAFF. The CDR3 DNA reads as TGCGCCAGCAGCCCCTCGGGGGTCGGGAACACTGAAGCTTTCTTT.

The rearrangement joins TRBV4-1 to TRBJ2-4; D is unclear. V was pared by 0 bases and J by 6 bases, with 12 bases between. Looked up from germline, CDR1 is MGHRA and CDR2 is YSYEKL. The CDR3 contains 15 residues. The CDR3 DNA reads TGCGCCAGCAGCCAAGACTGGGCACAAGGAAACATTCAGTACTTC. It encodes CASSQDWAQGNIQYF.

V is TRBV29-1 and J is TRBJ2-7, with D possibly TRBD1 on 5 matching bases. The V end was cut by 7 bases, the J end by 3 bases, with 13 bases between. CDR3 length: 12 amino acids. Germline-derived CDR1 and CDR2 are SQVTM and ANQGSEA. The CDR3 loop reads CSASGQLYEQYF. DNA of the CDR3: TGCAGCGCGAGTGGACAACTCTACGAGCAGTACTTC.

The chain couples TRBV10-2 to TRBJ2-5; maybe TRBD2 (6 bases). V lost 2 bases and J 5 bases, leaving 6 bases between the germline ends. This CDR3 region has 12 residues. Germline CDR1 and CDR2: WSHSY and SAAADI. CDR3 sequence reads: CASSEGGETQYF. In DNA form, the CDR3 reads TGCGCCAGCAGTGAGGGGGGGGAGACCCAGTACTTC.

The gene calls are TRBV10-3 and TRBJ2-2; 7 bases are shared with TRBD1. Trimming took 6 bases from V and 3 from J; bases not matched to a gene: 4. Germline V lookup: CDR1 ENHRY, CDR2 SYGVKD. The CDR3 sequence is 14 residues long. The CDR3 spells CAIRGTADTGELFF. The CDR3 DNA reads TGTGCCATCAGGGGGACAGCGGACACCGGGGAGCTGTTTTTT.

The genes are TRBV19 and TRBJ1-2; 7 bases match TRBD1. With 9 bases clipped from V and 3 bases from J, the junction kept 7 bases outside the gene matches. The germline V gene has CDR1 LNHDA and CDR2 SQIVND (reference sequence). The CDR3 is 13 residues long. This CDR3 is CASIPRGDYGYTF. The CDR3 DNA reads TGTGCCAGCATTCCCAGGGGGGACTATGGCTACACCTTC.

This clone was observed a handful of times. Given the absence of the conserved phenylalanine or tryptophan at the CDR3 end, a read error is likely. V usage is TRBV7-8 and J usage is TRBJ2-7; 7 bases line up with TRBD1. Per germline, CDR1 SGHVS and CDR2 FQNEAQ. J was trimmed by 1 base and V by 5 bases; bases with no gene match: 17. The CDR3 extends over 18 amino acids. DNA for the CDR3: TGTGCCAGCAGCGTAGGGCCGGGACAGAATACATTTTCCTACGAGCAGTACCTC. Protein: CASSVGPGQNTFSYEQYL.

This clone was picked up a small number of times. This rearrangement joins TRBV18 to TRBJ1-5; maybe TRBD1 (6 bases). Germline CDR1 is KGHSH and CDR2 is LQKENI. V lost 3 bases, J lost 3 bases, and 12 bases lay in between. This CDR3 is 15 amino acids long. CDR3 protein: CASSPGAGDNQPQHF. The CDR3 DNA is TGTGCCAGCTCACCCGGGGCAGGGGACAATCAGCCCCAGCATTTT. Together with reference TRBV18 and TRBJ1-5, the CDR3 gives the full variable domain: NAGVMQNPRHLVRRRGQEARLRCSPMKGHSHVYWYRQLPEEGLKFMVYLQKENIIDESGMPKERFSAEFPKEGPSILRIQQVVRGDSAAYFCASSPGAGDNQPQHFGDGTRLSIL.

This clone has a handful of counts. V usage is TRBV4-1 and J usage is TRBJ1-2, with a tentative D call TRBD1 (5 bases). The CDR3 is 15 residues long. Trimming shortened V by 6 bases and J by 2 bases, and 16 bases separated the two germline ends. CDR1 is MGHRA and CDR2 is YSYEKL in the germline V gene. CDR3 protein: CASRPKQELNYGYTF. CDR3 nucleotides: TGCGCCAGCAGACCTAAACAGGAACTGAACTATGGCTACACCTTC.

The rearrangement joins TRBV29-1 to TRBJ1-2; perhaps TRBD1 as D (5 bases). The V end was cut by 5 bases, the J end by 7 bases, with 14 bases between. The CDR3 has 12 residues. CDR1 and CDR2 (germline): SQVTM, ANQGSEA. CDR3 loop: CSVQGAGAGYTF. The CDR3 region has the DNA TGCAGCGTTCAAGGGGCAGGCGCTGGCTACACCTTC.

This clone turned up a few times. The J gene is TRBJ2-2, the V gene TRBV2; 9 bases are a match to TRBD1. This CDR3 region has 17 residues. Unmatched junction bases numbered 10, after V lost 6 bases and J lost 2 bases. Per the germline V gene, CDR1 is SNHLY and CDR2 is FYNNEI. CDR3 residues: CASSRQGGGTNTGELFF. The DNA of the CDR3 is TGTGCCAGCAGCCGACAGGGGGGCGGAACTAACACCGGGGAGCTGTTTTTT. Based on the CDR3 plus reference TRBV2 and TRBJ2-2, the full variable domain is EPEVTQTPSHQVTQMGQEVILRCVPISNHLYFYWYRQILGQKVEFLVSFYNNEISEKSEIFDDQFSVERPDGSNFTLKIRSTKLEDSAMYFCASSRQGGGTNTGELFFGEGSRLTVL.

CDR3 DNA sequence: TGTGCCAGCAGCTCACCGGGACTAGCGGAACAAGAGACCCAGTACTTC. Its translation: CASSSPGLAEQETQYF. The rearrangement uses TRBV5-4 and TRBJ2-5; TRBD2 matches 11 bases. Germline CDR1 SGHNT, CDR2 YYREEE (reference sequence). This CDR3 is 16 amino acids long. The J segment lost 2 bases and the V segment lost 3 bases, leaving 6 bases of the junction unmatched.

V gene TRBV7-2 combines with J gene TRBJ2-5; 7 positions match TRBD2. In germline, CDR1 is SGHTA, CDR2 FQGNSA. The CDR3 sequence is 15 residues long. The trim removed 1 base at V and 4 bases at J, leaving 6 bases unmatched. CDR3 protein: CASSLVGGVGETQYF. The CDR3 nucleotides are TGTGCCAGCAGCTTAGTGGGGGGGGTGGGAGAGACCCAGTACTTC.

The chain has TRBV7-8 and TRBJ2-7; TRBD1 matches 9 bases. Germline V gene sequence: CDR1 SGHVS, CDR2 FQNEAQ. The CDR3 has 13 residues. Trimming removed 5 bases from V and 6 bases from J; junction bases left unmatched: 5. CDR3 DNA sequence: TGTGCCAGCAGCGTGGACAGGGGAGGCGAGCAGTACTTC. Amino acids: CASSVDRGGEQYF.

The chain couples TRBV2 to TRBJ2-5; maybe TRBD1 (6 bases). This CDR3 has 14 residues. CDR1 is SNHLY and CDR2 is FYNNEI in the germline V gene. V lost 0 bases and J lost 4, with 9 bases in between. The CDR3 nucleotides read TGTGCCAGCAGTGAAGCGGGGGCGGGAGAGACCCAGTACTTC. Its translation is CASSEAGAGETQYF.

V usage is TRBV7-9 and J usage is TRBJ2-7; 7 nucleotides agree with TRBD2. Germline V gives CDR1 SEHNR, CDR2 FQNEAQ (reference sequence). This CDR3 is 17 amino acids long. The V segment lost 2 bases and the J segment 0 bases; nucleotides outside the gene matches: 10. CDR3 residues: CASSLSAGAGSSYEQYF. In DNA, the CDR3 is TGTGCCAGCAGCTTAAGTGCGGGAGCAGGGAGCTCCTACGAGCAGTACTTC.

The rearrangement links TRBV30 to TRBJ1-6; 7 nucleotides agree with TRBD1. The V gene's germline CDR1 is GTSNPN and CDR2 SVGIG (reference sequence). J was trimmed by 8 bases and V by 3 bases; bases with no gene match: 7. This CDR3 contains 14 residues. The CDR3 loop is CAWRGQYSDSPLHF. CDR3 in DNA: TGTGCCTGGAGGGGACAGTATTCGGATTCACCCCTCCACTTT.

This clone was found once. V is TRBV6-5 and J is TRBJ2-5; 8 bases map to TRBD1. The DNA end is more similar to TRBJ2-7, so the J call may be wrong. This CDR3 region has 15 residues. CDR1 is MNHEY and CDR2 is SVGAGI in the germline V gene. The CDR3: CASSYDRDRGYEQYF. The CDR3 bases are TGTGCCAGCAGTTACGATAGAGACAGGGGCTACGAGCAGTACTTC.

The genes are TRBV10-3 and TRBJ1-1, with D possibly being TRBD1 (5 bases). The ends were cut back, 10 bases at V and 5 bases at J, with 17 bases in the middle. Germline CDR1 ENHRY, CDR2 SYGVKD. This CDR3 is built from 13 residues. The CDR3 reads CATSGIDGTEAFF. CDR3 nucleotides: TGTGCCACCTCAGGGATAGATGGGACTGAAGCTTTCTTT.

This clone was observed a single time. The chain carries TRBV30 and TRBJ2-1; TRBD2 matches 12 bases. CDR1 and CDR2 from the germline V gene are GTSNPN and SVGIG (reference sequence). The V and J ends lost 2 bases and 4 bases, in that order; junction bases with no gene match: 3. The CDR3 consists of 15 residues. For the CDR3, the DNA is TGTGCCTGGAGTAGGACTAGCGGGGTTTACAATGAGCAGTTCTTC. Translated, it gives CAWSRTSGVYNEQFF.

The chain couples TRBV19 to TRBJ2-5; possible D gene TRBD2, 7 bases. Looked up from germline, CDR1 is LNHDA and CDR2 is SQIVND (reference sequence). CDR3 size: 15 residues. The V end lost 4 bases, the J end lost 1 base, and 13 bases lay between the germline ends. The CDR3 region has the DNA TGTGCCAGTAGTAGATCGCGGGGGCCCCAAGAGACCCAGTACTTC. It yields the protein CASSRSRGPQETQYF.

This clone was counted between two and nine times. This chain connects TRBV7-2 to TRBJ2-1; 8 nucleotides line up with TRBD1. J lost 6 bases, V lost 4 bases, and 5 bases had no gene match. CDR1 and CDR2 from the germline V gene are SGHTA and FQGNSA. This CDR3 comprises 14 residues. The CDR3 DNA reads as TGTGCCAGCAGCTCCGGGACAGGTTTCAATGAGCAGTTCTTC. Residues: CASSSGTGFNEQFF. Complete variable domain (other parts from reference TRBV7-2 and TRBJ2-1): GAGVSQSPSNKVTEKGKDVELRCDPISGHTALYWYRQSLGQGLEFLIYFQGNSAPDKSGLPSDRFSAERTGGSVSTLTIQRTQQEDSAVYLCASSSGTGFNEQFFGPGTRLTVL.

The CDR3 nucleotides read TGTGCCAGTAGTATGGGGCGGGGGGGTGAGCAGTTCTTC. This gives the protein CASSMGRGGEQFF. This chain links TRBV19 with TRBJ2-1, with 9 bases aligning to TRBD2. Germline loops: CDR1 LNHDA, CDR2 SQIVND (reference sequence). V was clipped by 3 bases and J by 9 bases; unmatched bases: 3. The CDR3 totals 13 residues.

The sample holds one count of this clone. This rearrangement joins TRBV6-1 to TRBJ2-1; a weak D match, TRBD1 (7 bases). The CDR3 is made up of 14 amino acids. Germline CDR1 is MNHNS and CDR2 is SASEGT. Trimming stripped 3 bases from V and 9 bases from J, with 15 bases between. In DNA, the CDR3 is TGTGCCAGCAGTGACCAGGGGGGAATGGGTGAGCAGTTCTTC. It translates to CASSDQGGMGEQFF.